The 15 T cell receptor beta chains reported below all come from one sample, sequenced in a study of blood T cell repertoires in COVID-19. The repertoire was sequenced with immunoSEQ multiplex PCR; TCRdb's copy has only in-frame clones and lacks some. The data hold about 120,000 clones, with around four fifths observed a single time. The sequenced material came from peripheral blood. The source is a man aged 25 to 40 with acute or convalescent COVID-19.

The V call is TRBV7-9, the J call TRBJ2-2; D is possibly TRBD1 (6 bases). This CDR3 comprises 13 residues. The germline V and J ends were trimmed by 5 bases and 5 bases, with 9 bases remaining between them. The V gene's germline CDR1 is SEHNR and CDR2 FQNEAQ (reference sequence). CDR3 protein: CASSNRETGELFF. For the CDR3, the DNA is TGTGCCAGCAGCAACAGGGAGACCGGGGAGCTGTTTTTT.

This chain uses TRBV7-6 with TRBJ1-4, with 9 bases matching TRBD1. Trimming cost V 1 base and J 7 bases; bases outside gene matches: 4. Germline V gene sequence: CDR1 SGHVS, CDR2 FNYEAQ. This CDR3 contains 15 residues. Here the CDR3 DNA reads TGTGCCAGCAGCTTAGGACAGGGGGGGAGTGAAAAACTGTTTTTT. Amino acids: CASSLGQGGSEKLFF.

The chain recombines TRBV19 with TRBJ1-5; D might be TRBD1 (5 bases). The CDR3 is 12 amino acids. Trimming cost V 4 bases and J 4 bases, with 5 bases left between them. CDR1 and CDR2 from the germline V gene are LNHDA and SQIVND (reference sequence). CDR3 residues: CASSTGNQPQHF. The CDR3 DNA follows: TGTGCCAGTAGTACAGGGAATCAGCCCCAGCATTTT.

In its sample, this clone was seen a few times. J is TRBJ2-2 and V is TRBV5-1, with 10 bases aligning to TRBD2. The CDR3 loop spans 14 amino acids. Looked up from germline, CDR1 is SGHRS and CDR2 is YFSETQ. V trimming: 5 bases; J trimming: 6 bases; junction bases outside the gene matches: 4. CDR3 sequence (DNA): TGCGCCAGCAGTACTAGCGGGGTCTCCGGGGAGCTGTTTTTT. Translated, it gives CASSTSGVSGELFF.

V gene TRBV11-2 combines with J gene TRBJ2-7; tentative D call: TRBD1 (6 bases). Germline-derived CDR1 and CDR2 are SGHAT and FQNNGV. Trimming pared 5 bases from V and 4 bases from J, leaving 18 bases between. This CDR3 comprises 15 residues. In DNA, the CDR3 is TGTGCCAGCAGCCAACCCCTGAGGGGGATTTACGAGCAGTACGTC. As protein: CASSQPLRGIYEQYV.

The V call is TRBV3-1 (or the pseudogene TRBV3-2), the J call TRBJ2-3; 7 nucleotides align to TRBD2. The trim removed 5 bases at V and 1 base at J, leaving 9 bases unmatched. The germline CDR1 and CDR2 sequences are LGHDT and YNNKEL (reference sequence). The CDR3 has 16 residues. This chain's CDR3 is CASSGGSGARTDTQYF. The CDR3 DNA reads TGTGCCAGCAGCGGAGGGAGCGGGGCGCGCACAGATACGCAGTATTTT.

J is TRBJ2-2 and V is TRBV9; TRBD2 might be the D (6 bases). Germline CDR1 is SGDLS and CDR2 is YYNGEE. V was shortened by 0 bases and J by 5 bases, with 11 bases between the two germline ends. The CDR3 contains 15 residues. The CDR3 coding sequence is TGTGCCAGCAGCGTAGCGGGGGTAGGGACCGGGGAGCTGTTTTTT. It specifies CASSVAGVGTGELFF.

The J gene is TRBJ2-3, the V gene TRBV6-5, with 9 bases fitting TRBD2. Germline V gives CDR1 MNHEY, CDR2 SVGAGI. The V gene end was trimmed by 2 bases and the J gene end by 5 bases; junction bases not matched to a gene: 8. CDR3 length: 16 amino acids. CDR3 sequence (DNA): TGTGCCAGCAGTTACAATGGCGGGAGGGCAGGAGATACGCAGTATTTT. It encodes CASSYNGGRAGDTQYF.

The chain employs TRBV11-2 and TRBJ2-7; D perhaps matches TRBD2 (5 bases). CDR1 and CDR2 (germline): SGHAT, FQNNGV. Trimming removed 5 bases from V and 4 bases from J, with 9 bases in between. The CDR3 sequence is 12 residues long. The CDR3 loop is CASSITGYEQYV. The CDR3 DNA sequence: TGTGCCAGCAGCATCACGGGGTACGAGCAGTACGTC.

The J gene is TRBJ1-5, the V gene TRBV28; 9 bases align to TRBD1. The ends lost 5 bases at V and 5 bases at J; junction bases unmatched: 7. This CDR3 region has 15 residues. CDR1 is MDHEN and CDR2 is SYDVKM in the germline V gene. The CDR3 DNA reads TGTGCCAGCAGTCCCGGGACAGGGCCCGATCAGCCCCAGCATTTT. Translation gives CASSPGTGPDQPQHF.

The rearrangement joins TRBV15 to TRBJ2-7; D is unresolved. Germline CDR1 reads LNHNV; CDR2 reads YYDKDF (reference sequence). V was cut by 6 bases and J by 2 bases, with 14 bases left in between. CDR3 length equals 14 residues. DNA of the CDR3: TGTGCCACCAGGTGTCATGACACCCCCTACGAGCAGTACGTC. Translated, it gives CATRCHDTPYEQYV.

For the CDR3, the DNA is TGTGCCAGCAGCTCCCAAACGGGTCCCACGGAAGCTTTCTTT. It translates to CASSSQTGPTEAFF. The gene calls are TRBV5-4 and TRBJ1-1; D gene uncertain. This CDR3 comprises 14 residues. Germline V gene sequence: CDR1 SGHNT, CDR2 YYREEE (reference sequence). V lost 3 bases and J 8 bases, leaving 17 bases between the germline ends. Combining the CDR3 with reference TRBV5-4 and TRBJ1-1 gives the whole variable domain ETGVTQSPTHLIKTRGQQVTLRCSSQSGHNTVSWYQQALGQGPQFIFQYYREEENGRGNFPPRFSGLQFPNYSSELNVNALELDDSALYLCASSSQTGPTEAFFGQGTRLTVV.

This rearrangement joins TRBV5-1 to TRBJ1-6; 8 bases are a match to TRBD1. The germline V gene encodes CDR1 SGHRS and CDR2 YFSETQ. CDR3 length: 15 amino acids. V dropped 4 bases and J dropped 11; count of bases not matched to a gene: 11. The DNA for the CDR3 is TGCGCCAGCAGCGGAAGGACAGGGAGTTTTACACCCCTCCACTTT. It specifies CASSGRTGSFTPLHF.

The CDR3 loop reads CASGTGGLRSLHF. CDR3 DNA sequence: TGTGCCAGCGGGACAGGGGGCCTCAGGTCCCTCCACTTT. The J gene is TRBJ1-6, the V gene TRBV2, with 12 bases identical to TRBD1. CDR1 SNHLY and CDR2 FYNNEI come from the germline V gene. The length of the CDR3 is 13 residues. Unmatched junction bases numbered 7, after V lost 8 bases and J lost 14 bases.

This chain connects TRBV12-3 or TRBV12-4 to TRBJ2-5; TRBD1 is a possible D gene (6 bases). CDR3 size: 13 residues. Trimming shortened V by 5 bases and J by 5 bases, and 12 bases separated the two germline ends. The CDR3 coding sequence is TGTGCCAGCAGTCGACAGGAAAGGGAGACCCAGTACTTC. Residues: CASSRQERETQYF.